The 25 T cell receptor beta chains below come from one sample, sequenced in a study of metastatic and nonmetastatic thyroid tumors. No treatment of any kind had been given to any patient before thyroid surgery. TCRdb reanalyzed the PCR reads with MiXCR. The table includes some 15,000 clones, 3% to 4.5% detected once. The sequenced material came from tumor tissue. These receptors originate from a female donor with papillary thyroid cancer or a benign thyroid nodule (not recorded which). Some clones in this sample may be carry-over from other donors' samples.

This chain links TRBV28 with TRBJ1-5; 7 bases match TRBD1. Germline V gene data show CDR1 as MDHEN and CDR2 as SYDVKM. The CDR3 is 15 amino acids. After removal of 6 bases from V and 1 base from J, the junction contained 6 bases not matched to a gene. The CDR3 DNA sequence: TGTGCCAGCAGCCTAACAGGGGCCAGCAATCAGCCCCAGCATTTT. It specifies CASSLTGASNQPQHF. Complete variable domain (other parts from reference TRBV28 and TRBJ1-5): DVKVTQSSRYLVKRTGEKVFLECVQDMDHENMFWYRQDPGLGLRLIYFSYDVKMKEKGDIPEGYSVSREKKERFSLILESASTNQTSMYLCASSLTGASNQPQHFGDGTRLSIL.

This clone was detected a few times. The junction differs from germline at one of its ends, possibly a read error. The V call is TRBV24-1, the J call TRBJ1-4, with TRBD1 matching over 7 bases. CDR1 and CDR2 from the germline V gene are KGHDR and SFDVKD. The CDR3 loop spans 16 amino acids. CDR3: CASSEESGGGNEKLFF. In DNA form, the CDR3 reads TGTGCCAGCAGTGAAGAGTCAGGGGGGGGTAATGAAAAACTGTTTTTT.

This CDR3 is CSARDPDRGNTEAFF. CDR3 DNA: TGCAGTGCTAGAGACCCCGACAGGGGGAACACTGAAGCTTTCTTT. V is TRBV20-1 and J is TRBJ1-1; 8 bases are shared with TRBD1. CDR3 size: 15 residues. After removal of 0 bases from V and 1 base from J, the junction contained 4 bases not matched to a gene. Germline V gives CDR1 DFQATT, CDR2 SNEGSKA (reference sequence).

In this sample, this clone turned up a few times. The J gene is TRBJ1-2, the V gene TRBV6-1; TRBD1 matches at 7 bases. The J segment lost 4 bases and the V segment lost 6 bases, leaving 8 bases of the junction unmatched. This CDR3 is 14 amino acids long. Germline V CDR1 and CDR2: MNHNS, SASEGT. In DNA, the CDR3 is TGTGCCAGCAGAGCACCGGGACAGCGCTATGGCTACACCTTC. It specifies CASRAPGQRYGYTF.

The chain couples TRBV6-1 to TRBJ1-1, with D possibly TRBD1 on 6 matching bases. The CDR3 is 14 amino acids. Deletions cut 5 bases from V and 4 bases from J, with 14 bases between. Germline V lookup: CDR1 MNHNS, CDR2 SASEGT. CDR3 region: CASSLRGASTEAFF. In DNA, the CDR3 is TGTGCCAGCAGTTTACGGGGGGCGAGCACTGAAGCTTTCTTT.

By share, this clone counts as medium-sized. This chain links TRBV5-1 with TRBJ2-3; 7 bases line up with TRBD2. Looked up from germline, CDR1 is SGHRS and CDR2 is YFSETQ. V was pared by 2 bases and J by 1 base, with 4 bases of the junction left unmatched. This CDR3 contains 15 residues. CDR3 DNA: TGCGCCAGCAGCTTAGTGGCGGGGGGCACAGATACGCAGTATTTT. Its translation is CASSLVAGGTDTQYF.

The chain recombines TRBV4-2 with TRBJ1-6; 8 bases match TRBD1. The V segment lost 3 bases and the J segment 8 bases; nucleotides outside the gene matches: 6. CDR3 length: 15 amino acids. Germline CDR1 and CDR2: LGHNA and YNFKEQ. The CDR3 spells CASSHGADRDSPLHF. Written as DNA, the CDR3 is TGTGCCAGCAGCCACGGTGCGGACAGGGATTCACCCCTCCACTTT.

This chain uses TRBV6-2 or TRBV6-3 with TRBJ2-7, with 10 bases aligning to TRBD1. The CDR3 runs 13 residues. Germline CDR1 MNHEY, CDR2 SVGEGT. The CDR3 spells CVIRDRGCGEQYF. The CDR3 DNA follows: TGTGTAATCCGGGACAGGGGATGTGGCGAGCAGTACTTC.

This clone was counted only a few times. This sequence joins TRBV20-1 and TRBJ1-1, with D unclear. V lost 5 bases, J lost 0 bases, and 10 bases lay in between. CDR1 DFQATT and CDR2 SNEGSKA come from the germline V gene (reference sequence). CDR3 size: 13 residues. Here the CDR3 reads CSASRVMNTEAFF. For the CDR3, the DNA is TGCAGTGCTTCCCGGGTTATGAACACTGAAGCTTTCTTT.

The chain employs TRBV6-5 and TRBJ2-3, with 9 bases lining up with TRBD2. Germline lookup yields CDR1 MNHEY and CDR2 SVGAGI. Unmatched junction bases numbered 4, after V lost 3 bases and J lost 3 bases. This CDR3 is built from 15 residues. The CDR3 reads CASSYSGLATDTQYF. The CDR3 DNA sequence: TGTGCCAGCAGTTATTCCGGACTAGCGACAGATACGCAGTATTTT.

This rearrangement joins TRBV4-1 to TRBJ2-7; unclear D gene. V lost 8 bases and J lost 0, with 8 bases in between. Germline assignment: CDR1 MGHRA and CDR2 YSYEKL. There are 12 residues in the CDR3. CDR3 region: CASGVDSYEQYF. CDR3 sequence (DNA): TGCGCCAGCGGTGTAGACTCCTACGAGCAGTACTTC.

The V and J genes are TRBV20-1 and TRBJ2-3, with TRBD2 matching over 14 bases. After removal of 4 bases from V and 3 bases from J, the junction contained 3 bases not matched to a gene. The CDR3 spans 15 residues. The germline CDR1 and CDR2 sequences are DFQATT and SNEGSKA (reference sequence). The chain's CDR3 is CSAKTSGRVTDTQYF. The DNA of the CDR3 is TGCAGTGCTAAGACTAGCGGGAGGGTGACAGATACGCAGTATTTT.

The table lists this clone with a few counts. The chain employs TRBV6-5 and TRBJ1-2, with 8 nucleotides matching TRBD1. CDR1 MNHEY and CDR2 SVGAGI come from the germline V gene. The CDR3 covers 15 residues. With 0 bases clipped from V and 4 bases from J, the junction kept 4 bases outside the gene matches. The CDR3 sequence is CASSYSPGTGYGYTF. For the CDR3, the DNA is TGTGCCAGCAGTTACTCGCCCGGGACAGGCTATGGCTACACCTTC.

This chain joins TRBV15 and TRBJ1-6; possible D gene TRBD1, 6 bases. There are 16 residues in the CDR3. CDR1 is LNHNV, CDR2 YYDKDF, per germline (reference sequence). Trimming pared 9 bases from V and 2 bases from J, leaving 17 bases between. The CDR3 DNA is TGTGCCACTAGGAACAGGGAGAGGGCCTATAATTCACCCCTCCACTTT. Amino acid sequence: CATRNRERAYNSPLHF.

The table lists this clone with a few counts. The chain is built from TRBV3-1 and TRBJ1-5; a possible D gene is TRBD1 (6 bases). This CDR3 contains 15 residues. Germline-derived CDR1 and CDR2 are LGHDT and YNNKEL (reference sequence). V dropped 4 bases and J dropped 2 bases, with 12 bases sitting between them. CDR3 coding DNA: TGTGCCAGCAGCCGCACAGGGTTTGGCAATCAGCCCCAGCATTTT. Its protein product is CASSRTGFGNQPQHF.

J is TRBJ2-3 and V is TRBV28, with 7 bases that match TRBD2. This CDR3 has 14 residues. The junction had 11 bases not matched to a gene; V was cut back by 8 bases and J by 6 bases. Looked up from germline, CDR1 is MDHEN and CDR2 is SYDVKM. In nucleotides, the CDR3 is TGTGCCAGCGGGACTCCAGCGGGGCAGGATACGCAGTATTTT. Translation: CASGTPAGQDTQYF.

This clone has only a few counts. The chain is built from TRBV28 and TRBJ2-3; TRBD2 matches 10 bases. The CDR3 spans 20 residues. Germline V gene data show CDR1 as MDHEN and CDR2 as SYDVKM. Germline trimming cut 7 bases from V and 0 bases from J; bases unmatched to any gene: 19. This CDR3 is CASTPGGSGRSGVSTDTQYF. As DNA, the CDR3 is TGTGCCAGCACCCCCGGAGGTAGCGGGAGGAGTGGGGTGAGCACAGATACGCAGTATTTT.

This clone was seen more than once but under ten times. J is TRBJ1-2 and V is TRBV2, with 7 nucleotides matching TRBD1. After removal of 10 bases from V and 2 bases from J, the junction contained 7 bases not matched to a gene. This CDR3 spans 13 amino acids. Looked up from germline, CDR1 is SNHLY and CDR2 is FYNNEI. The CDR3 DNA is TGTGCCACTGGGGACAGCCTAAACTATGGCTACACCTTC. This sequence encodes CATGDSLNYGYTF.

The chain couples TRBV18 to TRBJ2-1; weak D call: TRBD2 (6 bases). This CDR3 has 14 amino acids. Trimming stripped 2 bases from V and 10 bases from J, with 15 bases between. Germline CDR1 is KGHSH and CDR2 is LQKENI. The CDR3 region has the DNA TGTGCCAGCTCACCAGTAGGAGGGCCGGCAGAGCAGTTCTTC. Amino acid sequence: CASSPVGGPAEQFF.

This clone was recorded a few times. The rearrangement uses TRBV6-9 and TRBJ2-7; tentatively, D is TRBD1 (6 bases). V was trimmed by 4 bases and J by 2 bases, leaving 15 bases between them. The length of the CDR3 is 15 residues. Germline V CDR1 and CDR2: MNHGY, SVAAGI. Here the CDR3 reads CASSSSGDLTYEQYF. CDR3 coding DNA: TGTGCCAGCAGTTCGTCAGGGGACCTAACCTACGAGCAGTACTTC.

CDR3 loop: CASSGDYNEQFF. Written as DNA, the CDR3 is TGTGCCAGCAGTGGGGACTACAATGAGCAGTTCTTC. The V call is TRBV6-4, the J call TRBJ2-1, with D uncertain. This CDR3 region has 12 residues. The germline gives CDR1 MRHNA, CDR2 SNTAGT. V gave up 4 bases and J gave up 3 bases, with 4 bases separating them.

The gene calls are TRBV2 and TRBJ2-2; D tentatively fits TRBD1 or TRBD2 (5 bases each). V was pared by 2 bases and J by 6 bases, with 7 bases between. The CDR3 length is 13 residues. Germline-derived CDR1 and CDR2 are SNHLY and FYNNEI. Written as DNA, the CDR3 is TGTGCCAGCAGTGAATGGGGGTCCGGGGAGCTGTTTTTT. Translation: CASSEWGSGELFF.

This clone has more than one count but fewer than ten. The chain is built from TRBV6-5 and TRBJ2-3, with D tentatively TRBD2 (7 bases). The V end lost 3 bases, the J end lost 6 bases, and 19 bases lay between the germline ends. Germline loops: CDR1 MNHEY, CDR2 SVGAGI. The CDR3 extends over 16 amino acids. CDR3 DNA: TGTGCCAGCAGTTATTTGGGGGAGGGTAGGGGGGATACGCAGTATTTT. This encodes CASSYLGEGRGDTQYF.

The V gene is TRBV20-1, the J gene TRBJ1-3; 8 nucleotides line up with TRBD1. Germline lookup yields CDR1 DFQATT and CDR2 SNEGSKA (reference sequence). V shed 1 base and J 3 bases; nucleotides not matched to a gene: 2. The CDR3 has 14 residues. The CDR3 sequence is CSARVTGGGNTIYF. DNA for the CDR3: TGCAGTGCTAGAGTAACAGGGGGTGGAAACACCATATATTTT.

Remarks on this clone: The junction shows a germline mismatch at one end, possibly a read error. The CDR3, as DNA: TGTACCAGCGGAGTGGGCACAGGCTACGGGGAGCTGTTTTTT. This gives the protein CTSGVGTGYGELFF. J is TRBJ2-2 and V is TRBV11-2; D assignment may be TRBD1 or TRBD2 (5 bases each). The CDR3 extends over 14 amino acids. CDR1 and CDR2 (germline): SGHAT, FQNNGV.